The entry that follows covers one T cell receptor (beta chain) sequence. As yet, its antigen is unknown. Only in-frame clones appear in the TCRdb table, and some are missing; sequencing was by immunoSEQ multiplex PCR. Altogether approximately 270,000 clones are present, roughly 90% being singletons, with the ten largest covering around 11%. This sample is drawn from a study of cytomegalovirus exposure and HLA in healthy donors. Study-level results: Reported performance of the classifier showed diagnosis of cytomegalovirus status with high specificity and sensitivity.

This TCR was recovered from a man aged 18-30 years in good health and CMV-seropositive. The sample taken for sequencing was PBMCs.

Written as DNA, the CDR3 is TGCAGCGTTGGACAGGGGGTAAAAACAGATACGCAGTATTTT. The encoded protein is CSVGQGVKTDTQYF. This chain links TRBV29-1 with TRBJ2-3; 9 bases are a match to TRBD1. The CDR3 consists of 14 residues. After removal of 4 bases from V and 3 bases from J, the junction contained 5 bases not matched to a gene. In germline, CDR1 is SQVTM, CDR2 ANQGSEA.